The rows below give T cell receptor beta chains drawn from one sample of a study of control samples from healthy donors and cancer patients. Clones were sequenced by immunoSEQ multiplex PCR, and TCRdb holds only the in-frame ones, with some missing. The sample includes roughly 220,000 clones, about 94% of them seen just once. Sequenced sample: blood. The source is a man aged 45-65 years in good health. CDR3s include the opening cysteine and the closing phenylalanine or tryptophan. The size entry is marked missing in some rows and otherwise reads once, few, many or a size class.

abundance	v_gene	j_gene	CDR3aa
NA	TRBV7-9	TRBJ1-2	CASSRLEGDGYTF
NA	TRBV24-1	TRBJ2-5	CATSDPGPRSETQYF
NA	TRBV3-1/TRBV3-2	TRBJ2-5	CASSQGTLQETQYF
NA	TRBV6-1	TRBJ2-2	CASSEMQGAPTGELFF
NA	TRBV7-2	TRBJ2-1	CASSFGSGGAGGEQFF
NA	TRBV28	TRBJ1-4	CASSLLGQTPNEKLFF
NA	TRBV10-2	TRBJ2-7	CASSARTKTYEQYF
NA	TRBV27	TRBJ1-1	CASSPGAVLLNTEAFF
once	TRBV5-1	TRBJ2-2	CASSLGLAVTGELFF
NA	TRBV4-3	TRBJ2-3	CASSHSLAGATDTQYF
NA	TRBV7-2	TRBJ1-1	CASSLTWGADEAFF
once	TRBV7-2	TRBJ1-1	CASSLGANTEAFF
NA	TRBV27	TRBJ1-2	CASSPGQGWYGYTF
NA	TRBV5-5	TRBJ1-6	CASSGSGTGNSPLHF
once	TRBV29-1	TRBJ2-5	CSVERNVGETQYF